This T cell receptor (beta chain) was profiled in a study of early T cells in non-severe SARS-CoV-2 infection. Overall study: From unsorted whole blood, bulk RNA was sequenced, and the chains remained unpaired. General study findings and limits: Matching with VDJdb favored anti-spike CD8 responses (missing private and CD4 specificities).

Turning to this clonotype: Its antigen is not known.

Individual cDNA molecules were tagged with unique molecular identifiers, the study reported. From the 5' RACE reads, TCRdb called clonotypes with MiXCR, one entry per CDR3 protein. The data hold about 69,000 distinct CDR3 sequences, with roughly a tenth observed a single time. With 4 bases removed from V and 1 base from J, the gap between germline ends came to 16 bases. The CDR3 sequence is 17 residues long. Germline-derived CDR1 and CDR2 are SGHVS and FNYEAQ. The chain has TRBV7-6 and TRBJ2-2; D might be TRBD2 (5 bases). Sample: whole blood. The sequence derives from an adult who was a healthcare worker with PCR-confirmed SARS-CoV-2 infection or an uninfected control (not recorded which). CDR3 nucleotides: TGTGCCAGCAGCTCCCCCCCAGGCAGCGGGAACACCGGGGAGCTGTTTTTT. It codes for CASSSPPGSGNTGELFF.